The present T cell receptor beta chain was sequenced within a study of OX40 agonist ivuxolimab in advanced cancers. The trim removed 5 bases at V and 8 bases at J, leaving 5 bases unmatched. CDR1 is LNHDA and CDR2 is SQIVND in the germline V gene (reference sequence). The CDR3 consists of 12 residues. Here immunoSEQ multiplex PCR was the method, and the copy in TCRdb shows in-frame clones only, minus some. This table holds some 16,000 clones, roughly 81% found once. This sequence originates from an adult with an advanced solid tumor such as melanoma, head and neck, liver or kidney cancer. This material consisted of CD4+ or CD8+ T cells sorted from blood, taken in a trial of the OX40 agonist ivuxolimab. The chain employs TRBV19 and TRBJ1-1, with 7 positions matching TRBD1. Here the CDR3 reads CASSPTGWEAFF. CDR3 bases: TGTGCCAGTAGTCCGACAGGGTGGGAAGCTTTCTTT.